This record covers a single T cell receptor (beta chain). The record originates from a study of OX40 agonist ivuxolimab in advanced cancers. Repertoires were generated with immunoSEQ multiplex PCR, while TCRdb's copy carries only in-frame clones and drops some. The sample has about 79,000 clones, 90% to 95% seen once. V was shortened by 2 bases and J by 5 bases, with 5 bases between the two germline ends. Germline V gene sequence: CDR1 SGHKS, CDR2 YYEKEE (reference sequence). There are 11 residues in the CDR3. The TCR comes from an adult with an advanced solid tumor such as melanoma, head and neck, liver or kidney cancer. The gene calls are TRBV5-5 and TRBJ2-7; D ambiguous. Sequencing used CD4+ or CD8+ T cells sorted from blood, obtained in a trial of the OX40 agonist ivuxolimab. CDR3 in amino acids: CASSFTDEQYF. In DNA form, the CDR3 reads TGTGCCAGCAGCTTTACCGACGAGCAGTACTTC.